This paragraph reports one TCR beta chain. These data originate in a study of shared clonotypes between healthy human individuals. The overall study: Per donor, three plates held CD4 naive cells, three held CD4 memory, two held CD8 naive and one held CD8 memory.

The length of the CDR3 is 17 residues. V lost 4 bases, J lost 2 bases, and 13 bases stayed unmatched. CDR1 is MGHRA, CDR2 YSYEKL, per germline. Here immunoSEQ multiplex PCR was the method, and the copy in TCRdb shows in-frame clones only, minus some. The sample includes about 320,000 clones, about nine tenths of them seen just once. Sample: memory CD8+ T cells sorted from blood. The subset here: CD45RO+ cells pooled with CCR7-negative TemRA cells. The source is a man aged 18 to 29 in good health. The rearrangement links TRBV4-1 to TRBJ1-2, with 7 bases aligning to TRBD1. The CDR3: CASSLTIYRGDNYGYTF. The CDR3 DNA reads as TGCGCCAGCAGCCTTACTATCTACAGGGGTGACAACTATGGCTACACCTTC.